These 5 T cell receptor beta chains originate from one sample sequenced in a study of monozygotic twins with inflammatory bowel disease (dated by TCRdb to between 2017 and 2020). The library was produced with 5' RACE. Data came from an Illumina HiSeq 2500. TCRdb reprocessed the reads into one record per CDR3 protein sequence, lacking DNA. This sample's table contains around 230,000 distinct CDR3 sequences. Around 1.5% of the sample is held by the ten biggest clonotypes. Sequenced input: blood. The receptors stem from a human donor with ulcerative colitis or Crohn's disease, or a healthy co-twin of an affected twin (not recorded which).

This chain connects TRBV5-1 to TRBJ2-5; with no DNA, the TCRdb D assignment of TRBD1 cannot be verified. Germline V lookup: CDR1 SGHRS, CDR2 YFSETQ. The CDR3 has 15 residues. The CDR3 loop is CASSLADRYQETQYF.

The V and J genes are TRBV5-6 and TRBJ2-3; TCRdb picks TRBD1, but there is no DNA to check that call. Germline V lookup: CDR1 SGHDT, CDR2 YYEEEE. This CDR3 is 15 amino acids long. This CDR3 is CASSPRPQGIGTQYF.

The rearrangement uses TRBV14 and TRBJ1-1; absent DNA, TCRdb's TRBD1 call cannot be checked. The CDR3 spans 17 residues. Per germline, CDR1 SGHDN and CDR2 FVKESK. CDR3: CASSQRVIRGAYTEAFF.

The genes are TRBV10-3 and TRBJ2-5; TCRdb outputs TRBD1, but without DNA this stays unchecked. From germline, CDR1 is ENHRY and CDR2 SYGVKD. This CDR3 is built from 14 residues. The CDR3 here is CAISGDRQRETQYF.

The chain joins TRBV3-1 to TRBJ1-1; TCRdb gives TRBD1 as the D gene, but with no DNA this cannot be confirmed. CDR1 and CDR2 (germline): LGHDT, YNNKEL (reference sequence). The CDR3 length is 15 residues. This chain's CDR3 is CASSQRTQGRAEAFF.